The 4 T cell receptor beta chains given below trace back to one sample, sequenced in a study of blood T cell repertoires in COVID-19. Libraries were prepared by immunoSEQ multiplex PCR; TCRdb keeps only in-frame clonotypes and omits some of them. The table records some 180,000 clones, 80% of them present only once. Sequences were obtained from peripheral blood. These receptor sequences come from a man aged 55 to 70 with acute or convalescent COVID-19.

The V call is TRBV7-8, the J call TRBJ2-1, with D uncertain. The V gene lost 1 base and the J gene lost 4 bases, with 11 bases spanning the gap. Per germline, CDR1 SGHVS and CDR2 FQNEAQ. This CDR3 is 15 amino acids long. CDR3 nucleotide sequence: TGTGCCAGCAGCTTAGGTGAGGCCGAATACAATGAGCAGTTCTTC. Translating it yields CASSLGEAEYNEQFF. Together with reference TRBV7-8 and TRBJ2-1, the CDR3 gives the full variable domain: GAGVSQSPRYKVAKRGQDVALRCDPISGHVSLFWYQQALGQGPEFLTYFQNEAQLDKSGLPSDRFFAERPEGSVSTLKIQRTQQEDSAVYLCASSLGEAEYNEQFFGPGTRLTVL.

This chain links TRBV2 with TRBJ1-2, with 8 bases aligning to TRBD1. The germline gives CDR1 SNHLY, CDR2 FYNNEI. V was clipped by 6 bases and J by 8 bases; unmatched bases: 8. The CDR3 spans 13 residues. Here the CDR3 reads CASRRQGSLGYTF. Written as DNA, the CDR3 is TGTGCCAGCAGAAGACAGGGGAGCTTAGGCTACACCTTC.

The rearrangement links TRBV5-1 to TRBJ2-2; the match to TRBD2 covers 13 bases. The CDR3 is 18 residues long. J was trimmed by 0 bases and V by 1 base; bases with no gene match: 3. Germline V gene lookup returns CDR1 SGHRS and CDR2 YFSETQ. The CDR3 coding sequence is TGCGCCAGCAGCTTGAGGACTAGCGGGGGATCGAACACCGGGGAGCTGTTTTTT. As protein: CASSLRTSGGSNTGELFF.

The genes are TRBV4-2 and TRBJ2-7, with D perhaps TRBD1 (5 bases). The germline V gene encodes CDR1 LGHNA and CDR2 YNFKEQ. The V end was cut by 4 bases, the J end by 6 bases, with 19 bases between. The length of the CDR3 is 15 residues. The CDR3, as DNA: TGTGCCAGCAGCCGACAGAGTCAAAGTATGAGCGAGCAGTACTTC. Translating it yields CASSRQSQSMSEQYF.